A single T cell receptor (beta chain) is shown here with its context. One end of the junction does not line up with germline, which may come from a read error. This entry comes from a study of T-cell reconstitution after alpha-beta-depleted transplantation in children. Library preparation (for TCRbeta) was performed with unique molecular identifiers. MiXCR, run by TCRdb on the PCR reads, gives a single entry per CDR3 protein. The table shows hundreds of thousands of distinct CDR3 sequences, with roughly 17% occurring only once. The origin of this receptor is a male patient between 2 and 15 years old who had a stem cell transplant for acute lymphoblastic leukemia, so the T cells may come from the graft donor. The sequences come from PBMCs, mostly from graft donor cells, collected 360 days after TCRalphabeta/CD19-depleted stem cell transplant.

As DNA, the CDR3 is TGCTCCAGCAGCTCCGGGACTAGCGGGTTGTACGAGCAGTACTTC. Residues: CSSSSGTSGLYEQYF. The chain uses TRBV4-1 and TRBJ2-7, with TRBD2 matching 12 bases. From germline, CDR1 is MGHRA and CDR2 YSYEKL. The CDR3 extends over 15 amino acids.